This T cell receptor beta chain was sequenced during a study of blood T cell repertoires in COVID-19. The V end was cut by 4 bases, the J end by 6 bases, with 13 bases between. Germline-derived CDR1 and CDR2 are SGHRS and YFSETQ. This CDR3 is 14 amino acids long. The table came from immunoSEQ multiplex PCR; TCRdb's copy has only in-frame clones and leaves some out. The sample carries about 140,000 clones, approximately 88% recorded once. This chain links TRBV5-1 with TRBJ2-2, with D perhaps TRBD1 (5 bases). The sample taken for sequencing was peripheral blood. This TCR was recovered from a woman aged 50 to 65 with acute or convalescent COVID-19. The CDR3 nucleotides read TGCGCCAGCAGCGATACACAGGTATCCGGGGAGCTGTTTTTT. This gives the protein CASSDTQVSGELFF.